Listed below are T cell receptor beta chains from one sample, sequenced in a study of blood T cell repertoires in COVID-19. The repertoire was sequenced with immunoSEQ multiplex PCR; TCRdb's copy has only in-frame clones and lacks some. The data hold around 170,000 clones, with less than 90% observed a single time. The material sequenced was peripheral blood. These receptors originate from a woman in her sixties or seventies with acute or convalescent COVID-19. The CDR3 runs from the conserved cysteine through the conserved F or W.

>TRBJ2-1|TRBV7-2
CASSVQTFVEQFF
>TRBJ2-1|TRBV24-1
CATSDFSTSGRDEQFF
>TRBJ2-1|TRBV24-1
CATSDQRGEIYNEQFF
>TRBJ2-3|TRBV3-1/TRBV3-2
CASSTSTSLTDTQYF
>TRBJ2-2|TRBV6-5
CASSYDGTPNTGELFF
>TRBJ1-2|TRBV30
CAWSMTGDYGYTF
>TRBJ2-6|TRBV4-3
CASSPDRGSGANVLTF
>TRBJ1-3|TRBV11-2
CASGGRSSSGNTIYF
>TRBJ2-7|TRBV28
CASSPPGTGNYEQYF
>TRBJ1-4|TRBV9
CASSFTGGNEKLFF
>TRBJ2-3|TRBV2
CASSEWRTVSTDTQYF
>TRBJ1-1|TRBV27
CASSSSRFGDTEAFF
>TRBJ1-2|TRBV9
CASSVAGTTYGYTF
>TRBJ2-7|TRBV2
CASSETGVYEQYF
>TRBJ2-1|TRBV5-4
CASSQSRDRGFLYEQFF
>TRBJ1-5|TRBV7-9
CASSSGQGSNQPQHF
>TRBJ2-2|TRBV7-2
CASSLATGDAGELFF
>TRBJ2-3|TRBV6-2/TRBV6-3
CASSTWDRLAGMTDTQYF
>TRBJ2-7|TRBV28
CASSSTVYEQYF
>TRBJ2-1|TRBV14
CASSQNRLANNEQFF
>TRBJ1-1|TRBV2
CASSDWNTEAFF
>TRBJ1-1|TRBV5-6
CASSLRTGGRNTEAFF
>TRBJ1-2|TRBV15
CATSRDRRNYGYTF
>TRBJ1-6|TRBV5-1
CASSRSGGNNSPLHF
>TRBJ2-5|TRBV27
CASSPRGDQETQYF
>TRBJ1-2|TRBV29-1
CSGQGNYGYTF
>TRBJ1-2|TRBV5-1
CASSLGQGMNYGYTF
>TRBJ2-2|TRBV15
CATSREGNTGELFF
>TRBJ1-1|TRBV14
CASSQHEGSLGPEAFF
>TRBJ1-2|TRBV7-2
CASSLERQTYGYTF
>TRBJ1-1|TRBV5-6
CASSLTPGTGNTEAFF
>TRBJ1-6|TRBV19
CASSSGTEYSPLHF
>TRBJ1-6|TRBV19
CASTRTGSNSPLHF
>TRBJ1-4|TRBV5-1
CASSSGGRDRVPLLSDEKLFF
>TRBJ1-5|TRBV6-5
CASRQGRDNQPQHF
>TRBJ2-1|TRBV29-1
CSVEIRAGGNYNEQFF